Each of the 19 T cell receptor beta chains below was sequenced from the same sample in a study of Graves' ophthalmopathy and Graves' hyperthyroidism. TCR beta CDR3 amplification used RNA transcripts. An initial RT-PCR round employing HTBI primers preceded a second-round multiplex PCR. Via MiXCR, TCRdb re-called the multiplex PCR reads, giving one row per CDR3 protein. The repertoire consists of about 500,000 distinct CDR3 sequences, with 14% occurring once and the leading ten covering about a tenth. Sample: blood. The receptors derive from a woman in her twenties or thirties with Graves' ophthalmopathy.

This clonotype was counted ten times or more. The chain carries TRBV12-3 or TRBV12-4 and TRBJ1-1, with a weak D call TRBD1 (5 bases). Deletions cut 6 bases from V and 8 bases from J, with 10 bases between. The CDR3 sequence is 11 residues long. The CDR3 protein is CASRLDREAFF. The CDR3 DNA sequence: TGTGCCAGCAGACTAGACAGAGAAGCTTTCTTT.

The table lists this clonotype with many counts. The chain couples TRBV12-3 or TRBV12-4 to TRBJ1-2; D remains ambiguous. The V end was cut by 7 bases, the J end by 3 bases, with 12 bases between. The CDR3 spans 13 residues. DNA for the CDR3: TGTGCCAGCACCCCGGCCGGGGACTATGGCTACACCTTC. Encoded protein: CASTPAGDYGYTF.

This clonotype has at least ten counts. The CDR3 protein is CASSLARVRGANVLTF. The CDR3 DNA reads as TGCGCCAGCAGCTTGGCCAGGGTGAGGGGGGCCAACGTCCTGACTTTC. The chain carries TRBV5-1 and TRBJ2-6, with D perhaps TRBD1 (5 bases). The V gene lost 0 bases and the J gene lost 4 bases, with 11 bases spanning the gap. Germline lookup yields CDR1 SGHRS and CDR2 YFSETQ. This CDR3 comprises 16 residues.

This clonotype was seen many times. This chain joins TRBV6-5 and TRBJ1-1; D is uncertain. The CDR3 is made up of 14 amino acids. The germline CDR1 and CDR2 sequences are MNHEY and SVGAGI. Trimming cost V 4 bases and J 1 base, with 10 bases left between them. The CDR3 loop is CASSFRTGNTEAFF. As DNA, the CDR3 is TGTGCCAGCAGTTTTCGGACTGGGAACACTGAAGCTTTCTTT.

The chain is built from TRBV19 and TRBJ2-2; TRBD1 matches at 9 bases. The J segment lost 7 bases and the V segment lost 10 bases, leaving 19 bases of the junction unmatched. Germline CDR1 is LNHDA and CDR2 is SQIVND (reference sequence). The CDR3 sequence is 17 residues long. The CDR3 DNA is TGTGCCACCCGCTCCGGGACAGGGATTCTTAGAGGCGGGGAGCTGTTTTTT. Translated, it gives CATRSGTGILRGGELFF. Filled out from reference TRBV19 and TRBJ2-2, the complete variable domain reads DGGITQSPKYLFRKEGQNVTLSCEQNLNHDAMYWYRQDPGQGLRLIYYSQIVNDFQKGDIAEGYSVSREKKESFPLTVTSAQKNPTAFYLCATRSGTGILRGGELFFGEGSRLTVL.

Only a few counts were recorded for this clonotype. V gene TRBV6-2 or TRBV6-3 combines with J gene TRBJ1-5, with D possibly matching TRBD1 (5 bases). This CDR3 region has 15 residues. The V end lost 2 bases, the J end lost 3 bases, and 11 bases lay between the germline ends. The germline CDR1 and CDR2 sequences are MNHEY and SVGEGT. In nucleotides, the CDR3 is TGTGCCAGCAGTTACCCAGGGTTTTACAATCAGCCCCAGCATTTT. It is translated as CASSYPGFYNQPQHF.

This clonotype was recorded many times. The gene calls are TRBV11-2 and TRBJ2-7; TRBD1 matches 8 bases. Germline CDR1 SGHAT, CDR2 FQNNGV. The CDR3 is 14 amino acids. V gave up 5 bases and J gave up 1 base; unmatched junction bases: 4. CDR3 sequence reads: CASSRRTGSYEQYF. CDR3 bases: TGTGCCAGCAGCCGAAGGACAGGGTCCTACGAGCAGTACTTC.

On this clonotype: Since a much larger clone is just one base distant, this may be a read error. The V gene is TRBV15, the J gene TRBJ2-7, with D perhaps assigned TRBD1 or TRBD2 (5 bases each). Germline CDR1 reads LNHNV; CDR2 reads YYDKDF (reference sequence). The CDR3 runs 15 residues. The V gene lost 3 bases and the J gene lost 3 bases, with 15 bases spanning the gap. Here the CDR3 DNA reads TGTGCCACCAGCAGGGGAGTAGGGGTCTTCTACGAGCAGTACTTC. This encodes CATSRGVGVFYEQYF. The variable domain in full, completed from reference TRBV15 and TRBJ2-7, reads DAMVIQNPRYQVTQFGKPVTLSCSQTLNHNVMYWYQQKSSQAPKLLFHYYDKDFNNEADTPDNFQSRRPNTSFCFLDIRSPGLGDTAMYLCATSRGVGVFYEQYFGPGTRLTVT.

This chain connects TRBV24-1 to TRBJ2-3; the D gene is possibly TRBD2 (5 bases). V was trimmed by 6 bases and J by 2 bases, leaving 11 bases between them. The CDR3 extends over 14 amino acids. The germline V gene encodes CDR1 KGHDR and CDR2 SFDVKD. The CDR3 DNA reads as TGTGCCACCAGTAATACCGGGAACACAGATACGCAGTATTTT. Its translation is CATSNTGNTDTQYF.

This clonotype was found many times. The genes are TRBV6-1 and TRBJ2-5; D unclear. Trimming stripped 8 bases from V and 1 base from J, with 2 bases between. The germline V gene has CDR1 MNHNS and CDR2 SASEGT. This CDR3 is built from 10 residues. The CDR3 nucleotides read TGTGCCAGCTTCCAAGAGACCCAGTACTTC. Residues: CASFQETQYF.

Only a few counts were recorded for this clonotype. The V call is TRBV30, the J call TRBJ1-2; D unclear. The CDR3 consists of 13 residues. Trimming removed 7 bases at V and 4 bases at J, with 16 bases between. Germline V gene sequence: CDR1 GTSNPN, CDR2 SVGIG (reference sequence). This chain's CDR3 is CASDGGAVYGYTF. In nucleotides, the CDR3 is TGTGCCTCGGACGGCGGCGCCGTCTATGGCTACACCTTC.

This clonotype occurred many times. The CDR3 reads CASSDDSWGYTF. CDR3 sequence (DNA): TGTGCCAGCAGTGACGATTCTTGGGGCTACACCTTC. The chain joins TRBV12-3 or TRBV12-4 to TRBJ1-2; D remains unclear. The CDR3 runs to 12 residues. The ends were cut back, 5 bases at V and 8 bases at J, with 12 bases in the middle.

A word on this clonotype: At one boundary the junction diverges from the germline segment, which might be a read error. The gene calls are TRBV6-1 and TRBJ2-7; D ambiguous. Germline V gene lookup returns CDR1 MNHNS and CDR2 SASEGT. The CDR3 is 13 residues long. The CDR3 DNA reads TGTGCCACTTGGGTCCTATTATCCTACGAGCAGGACTTC. Its translation is CATWVLLSYEQDF.

This clonotype was counted ten times or more. This chain joins TRBV28 and TRBJ1-1, with D uncertain. This CDR3 has 14 amino acids. Trimming removed 5 bases from V and 4 bases from J, with 14 bases in between. CDR1 and CDR2 from the germline V gene are MDHEN and SYDVKM. In DNA form, the CDR3 reads TGTGCCAGCAGTAACAGAGTTCGGGGCACTGAAGCTTTCTTT. Its protein is CASSNRVRGTEAFF. The full variable domain, rest sourced from reference TRBV28 and TRBJ1-1, is DVKVTQSSRYLVKRTGEKVFLECVQDMDHENMFWYRQDPGLGLRLIYFSYDVKMKEKGDIPEGYSVSREKKERFSLILESASTNQTSMYLCASSNRVRGTEAFFGQGTRLTVV.

Details on this clonotype: A much larger clonotype is one base distant, so this may be a read error. No conserved phenylalanine or tryptophan ends this CDR3, so it is likely a read error. The V gene is TRBV6-1, the J gene TRBJ1-1; no clear D. Trimming removed 7 bases at V and 3 bases at J, with 15 bases between. This CDR3 spans 14 amino acids. CDR1 and CDR2 from the germline V gene are MNHNS and SASEGT. For the CDR3, the DNA is TGTGCCAGCATCGCCCGGCAGTCGGACACTGAAGCTTTCCTT. Encoded protein: CASIARQSDTEAFL.

This clonotype was seen at least ten times. The chain uses TRBV7-4 and TRBJ2-7; 7 bases align to TRBD1. Losses at the gene ends were 1 base for V and 4 bases for J; bases not matched to a gene: 7. Germline V lookup: CDR1 SGHVT, CDR2 SQSDAQ. This CDR3 has 15 amino acids. The CDR3 nucleotides are TGTGCCAGCAGCTTAGGTAGTCAGACAGGGTACGAGCAGTACTTC. Its translation: CASSLGSQTGYEQYF.

The table lists this clonotype with many counts. This CDR3 reads CSAVPGSGANVLTF. The DNA for the CDR3 is TGCAGTGCTGTTCCAGGGAGCGGGGCCAACGTCCTGACTTTC. This chain joins TRBV20-1 and TRBJ2-6; the D gene could be TRBD1 or TRBD2 (5 bases each). The CDR3 loop spans 14 amino acids. V was trimmed by 5 bases and J by 4 bases, leaving 12 bases between them. Germline assignment: CDR1 DFQATT and CDR2 SNEGSKA (reference sequence).

This clonotype was detected many times. This sequence joins TRBV6-1 and TRBJ1-5, with TRBD1 as a possible D gene (5 bases). V was trimmed by 6 bases and J by 2 bases, leaving 14 bases between them. The CDR3 spans 15 residues. Germline V gives CDR1 MNHNS, CDR2 SASEGT. For the CDR3, the DNA is TGTGCCAGCAGCCAGATTCAGGGAGGCAATCAGCCCCAGCATTTT. It translates to CASSQIQGGNQPQHF.

This clonotype was seen many times. The V and J genes are TRBV11-3 and TRBJ2-7; D might be TRBD2 (5 bases). Trimming removed 1 base from V and 0 bases from J, with 10 bases in between. Looked up from germline, CDR1 is SGHNT and CDR2 is YENEEA. This CDR3 has 15 residues. The CDR3 loop is CASSLVRGDSYEQYF. The CDR3 coding sequence is TGTGCCAGCAGCTTAGTTCGGGGAGACTCCTACGAGCAGTACTTC.